This entry is about one T cell receptor beta chain. Sequencing was performed with immunoSEQ multiplex PCR; in TCRdb, only in-frame clones are kept and a portion is missing. The sample contains around 35,000 clones, about 90% of which appear only once. The data belong to a study of T cell changes during pregnancy in multiple sclerosis. V dropped 4 bases and J dropped 4 bases, with 7 bases sitting between them. Germline assignment: CDR1 SQVTM and CDR2 ANQGSEA. The CDR3 is made up of 11 amino acids. The chain combines TRBV29-1 with TRBJ2-5, with D perhaps matching TRBD1 (6 bases). Sequenced material: CD4+ T cells from peripheral blood mononuclear cells, taken after pregnancy. The receptor was isolated from a female donor with multiple sclerosis, enrolled in a pregnancy study. Here the CDR3 reads CSVGRGETQYF. The CDR3 DNA sequence: TGCAGCGTTGGCAGGGGAGAGACCCAGTACTTC. The full variable domain, in which reference TRBV29-1 and TRBJ2-5 provide the parts outside the CDR3, is SAVISQKPSRDICQRGTSLTIQCQVDSQVTMMFWYRQQPGQSLTLIATANQGSEATYESGFVIDKFPISRPNLTFSTLTVSNMSPEDSSIYLCSVGRGETQYFGPGTRLLVL.